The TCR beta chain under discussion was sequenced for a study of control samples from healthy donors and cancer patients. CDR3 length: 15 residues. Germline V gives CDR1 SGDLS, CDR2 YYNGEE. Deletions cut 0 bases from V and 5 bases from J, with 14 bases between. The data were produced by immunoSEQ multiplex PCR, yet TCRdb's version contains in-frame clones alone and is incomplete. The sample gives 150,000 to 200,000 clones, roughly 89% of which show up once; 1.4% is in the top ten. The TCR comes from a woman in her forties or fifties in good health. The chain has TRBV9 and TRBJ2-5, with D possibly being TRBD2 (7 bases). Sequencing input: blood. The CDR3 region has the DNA TGTGCCAGCAGCGTAGGGCCCCCGGGGGGCGAGACCCAGTACTTC. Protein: CASSVGPPGGETQYF. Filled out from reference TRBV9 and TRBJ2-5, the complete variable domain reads DSGVTQTPKHLITATGQRVTLRCSPRSGDLSVYWYQQSLDQGLQFLIQYYNGEERAKGNILERFSAQQFPDLHSELNLSSLELGDSALYFCASSVGPPGGETQYFGPGTRLLVL.